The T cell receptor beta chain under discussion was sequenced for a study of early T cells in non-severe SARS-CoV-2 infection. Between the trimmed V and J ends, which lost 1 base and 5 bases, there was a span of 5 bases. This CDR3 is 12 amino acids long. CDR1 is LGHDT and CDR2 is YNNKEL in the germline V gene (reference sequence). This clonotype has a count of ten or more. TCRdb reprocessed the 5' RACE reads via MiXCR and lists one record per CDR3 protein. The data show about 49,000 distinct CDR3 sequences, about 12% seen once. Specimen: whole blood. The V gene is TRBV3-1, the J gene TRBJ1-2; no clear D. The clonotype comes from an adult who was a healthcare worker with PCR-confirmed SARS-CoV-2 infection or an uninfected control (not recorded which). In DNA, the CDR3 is TGTGCCAGCAGCCAAGGGGCTTATGGCTACACCTTC. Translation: CASSQGAYGYTF.